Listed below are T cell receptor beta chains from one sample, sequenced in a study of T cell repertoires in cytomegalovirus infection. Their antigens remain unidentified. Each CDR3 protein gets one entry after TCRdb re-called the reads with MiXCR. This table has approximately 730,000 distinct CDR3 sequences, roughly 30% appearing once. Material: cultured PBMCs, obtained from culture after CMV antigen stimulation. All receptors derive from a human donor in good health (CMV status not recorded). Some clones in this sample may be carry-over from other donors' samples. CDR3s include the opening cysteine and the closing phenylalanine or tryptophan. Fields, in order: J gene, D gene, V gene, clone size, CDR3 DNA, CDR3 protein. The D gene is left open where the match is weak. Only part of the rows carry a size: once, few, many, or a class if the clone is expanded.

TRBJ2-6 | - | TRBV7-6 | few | TGTGCCAGCAGCGAAACAGGGTCTGGGGCCAACGTCCTGACTTTC | CASSETGSGANVLTF
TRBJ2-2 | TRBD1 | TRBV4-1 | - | TGCGCCAGCAGCTATAGCAGGGACAGGGGGAACACCGGGGAGCTGTTTTTT | CASSYSRDRGNTGELFF
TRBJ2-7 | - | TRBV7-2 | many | TGTGCCAGCAGCTTACAGGGGGGGGACTACGAGCAGTACTTC | CASSLQGGDYEQYF
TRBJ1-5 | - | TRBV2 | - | TGTGCCAGCAGTCGGACATCAGGACCGGATAATCAGCCCCAGCATTTT | CASSRTSGPDNQPQHF
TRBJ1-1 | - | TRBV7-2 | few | TGTGCCAGCAGCCCGGGACGGACGGTACGGGTAGCTTTCTTT | CASSPGRTVRVAFF
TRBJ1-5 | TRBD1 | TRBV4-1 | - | TGCGCCAGCAGCCAACAGACAGGGAGCAATCAGCCCCAGCATTTT | CASSQQTGSNQPQHF
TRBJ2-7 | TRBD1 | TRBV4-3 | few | TGCGCCAGCAGCCAAAGTCGGACAGGGATGTACGAGCAGTACTTC | CASSQSRTGMYEQYF
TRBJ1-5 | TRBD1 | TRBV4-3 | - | TGCGCCAGCAGCCAAGATCGACAGGGACAGGGTCAGCCCCAGCATTTT | CASSQDRQGQGQPQHF
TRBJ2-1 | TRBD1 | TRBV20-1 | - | TGCAGTGCTAGTGCCCGGACAGGGGCCAATGAGCAGTTCTTC | CSASARTGANEQFF
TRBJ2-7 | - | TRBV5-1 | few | TGCGCCAGCAGCTTGTCCCCATCCGATGACCCCTACGAGCAGTACTTC | CASSLSPSDDPYEQYF
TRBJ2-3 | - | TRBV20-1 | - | TGCAGTGCTCCAGACCGACTAGGCGACACAGATACGCAGTATTTT | CSAPDRLGDTDTQYF
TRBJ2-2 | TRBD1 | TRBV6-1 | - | TGTGCCAGCAGATCCGACAGGGGAAGTTACACCGGGGAGCTGTTTTTT | CASRSDRGSYTGELFF
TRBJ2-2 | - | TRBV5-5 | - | TGTGCCAGCAGCCCCGGACACTCCACCGGGGAGCTGTTTTTT | CASSPGHSTGELFF
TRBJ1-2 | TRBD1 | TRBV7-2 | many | TGTGCCAGCAGCTTAGTGACAGGGGGCGGGCATGGCTACACCTTC | CASSLVTGGGHGYTF
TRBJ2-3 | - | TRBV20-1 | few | TGCAGTGCTAGAGTTACCCTCTCGGGCACAGATACGCAGTATTTT | CSARVTLSGTDTQYF
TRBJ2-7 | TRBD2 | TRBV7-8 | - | TGTGCCAGCAGCCGCCGGGCGGGGGGCTCGGGGGAGCAGTACTTC | CASSRRAGGSGEQYF
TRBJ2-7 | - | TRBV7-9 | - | TGTGCCAGCAGTCCCCGCCTGGCCCAGTCGGACGCATACGAGCAGTACTTC | CASSPRLAQSDAYEQYF
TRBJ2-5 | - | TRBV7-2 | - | TGTGCCAGCAGCTTGTGGCCCGGCCAAGAGACCCAGTACTTC | CASSLWPGQETQYF
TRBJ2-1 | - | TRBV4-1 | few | TGCGCCAGCAGCCCAGTGGGCCAGGGACGGGGGAATGAGCAGTTCTTC | CASSPVGQGRGNEQFF
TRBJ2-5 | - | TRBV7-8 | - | TGTGCCAGCAGCGTGGGGGCGGGGGACTCCACAGGGACCCAGTACTTC | CASSVGAGDSTGTQYF
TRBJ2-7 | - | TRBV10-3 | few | TGTGCCATCAGTATTGGGAGTATATCCTACGAGCAGTACTTC | CAISIGSISYEQYF
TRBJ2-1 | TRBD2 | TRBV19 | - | TGTGCCAGTAGAAACCCTATCCCGCTAGCGGGAGGGCAAGAACAGTTCTTC | CASRNPIPLAGGQEQFF
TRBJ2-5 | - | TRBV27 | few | TGTGCCAGCGGACAGAACCAAGAGACCCAGTACTTC | CASGQNQETQYF
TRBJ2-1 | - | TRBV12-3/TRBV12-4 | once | TGTGCCAGCAGTTTTGCAGTTGGGGACTATGAGCAGTTCTTC | CASSFAVGDYEQFF
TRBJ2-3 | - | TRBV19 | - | TGTGCCAGTTCCATGGCCGGGGTAGATACGCAGTATTTT | CASSMAGVDTQYF
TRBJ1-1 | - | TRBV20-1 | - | TGCAGTGCTAGAGGACCTACAGTGGAAGCTTTCTTT | CSARGPTVEAFF
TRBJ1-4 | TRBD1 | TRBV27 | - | TGTGCCAGCAGTTTACAAACAGCCGGGACAGGGGATGAAAAACTGTTTTTT | CASSLQTAGTGDEKLFF
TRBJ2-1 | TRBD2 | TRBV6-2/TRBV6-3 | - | TGTGCCAGCGTTCTAGTAGCGGGGGGGCATGAAGAGCAGTTCTTC | CASVLVAGGHEEQFF